The entry that follows covers one T cell receptor (beta chain) sequence. Its target is not known. Germline lookup yields CDR1 MNHEY and CDR2 SVGAGI. The CDR3 consists of 14 residues. Between the trimmed V and J ends, which lost 2 bases and 5 bases, there was a span of 10 bases. The data were produced by immunoSEQ multiplex PCR, yet TCRdb's version contains in-frame clones alone and is incomplete. This sample has roughly 2,500,000 clones, with 93% found just once. These data come from a study of shared clonotypes between healthy human individuals. Study at large: Each donor contributed plates that comprised three CD4 naive, three CD4 memory, two CD8 naive and one CD8 memory. Study results and limitations: Naive subsets typically showed greater estimated richness than memory subsets.

The study separated CD4+ cells into CD45RA+ naive and CD45RA-negative memory subsets. The V and J genes are TRBV6-5 and TRBJ1-5; D call uncertain. The TCR was taken from a young man in good health. Some clones in this sample may be carry-over from other donors' samples. The specimen was naive CD4+ T cells from PBMCs. The subset: CD45RA+ positively selected. The CDR3 nucleotides are TGTGCCAGCAGTTACCTTTACAGCGATCAGCCCCAGCATTTT. As protein: CASSYLYSDQPQHF.